This passage covers 27 T cell receptor beta chains from one sample sequenced in a study of blood T cells in healthy people across ages. A J-beta primer mix and a sample-barcoded 5' primer were used in a second PCR of roughly 6 to 11 cycles. TCRdb fed the 5' RACE reads into MiXCR, producing one record per CDR3 protein. In the table there are around 780,000 distinct CDR3 sequences, under 30% of which are singletons. These data are also associated with another study on T cells of mothers and their children.

The sequencing sample was made of blood. The receptors were gathered from a boy between 10 and 17 years old in good health.

This clonotype was counted ten times or more. The chain combines TRBV7-3 with TRBJ2-2, with TRBD2 matching 8 bases. The CDR3 consists of 15 residues. Per germline, CDR1 SGHTA and CDR2 FQGTGA. The V and J ends lost 5 bases and 1 base, in that order; junction bases with no gene match: 3. The CDR3 region has the DNA TGTGCCAGCAGCCTCAGCGGGGGGAACACCGGGGAGCTGTTTTTT. Amino acids: CASSLSGGNTGELFF. Drawing the rest from reference TRBV7-3 and TRBJ2-2, the complete variable domain is GAGVSQTPSNKVTEKGKYVELRCDPISGHTALYWYRQSLGQGPEFLIYFQGTGAADDSGLPNDRFFAVRPEGSVSTLKIQRTERGDSAVYLCASSLSGGNTGELFFGEGSRLTVL.

This sequence joins TRBV5-4 and TRBJ2-1; TRBD1 is a possible D gene (6 bases). CDR1 and CDR2 from the germline V gene are SGHNT and YYREEE (reference sequence). This CDR3 comprises 15 residues. V lost 2 bases and J 6 bases, leaving 15 bases between the germline ends. CDR3 sequence (DNA): TGTGCCAGCAGCTTTACGGGGCTGACAGGCAATGAGCAGTTCTTC. Translating gives CASSFTGLTGNEQFF.

To note about this clonotype: At one boundary the junction diverges from the germline segment, which might be a read error. V is TRBV16 and J is TRBJ2-5; D ambiguous. Judging by the DNA end, TRBJ2-7 fits better; the J call may be wrong. This CDR3 comprises 13 residues. The germline CDR1 and CDR2 sequences are KGHSY and FQNENV. The CDR3 loop is CASSQQVSNEQYF. CDR3 bases: TGTGCCAGCAGCCAACAGGTCTCCAACGAGCAGTACTTC.

CDR3: CASSYSTANSNQPQHF. The CDR3, as DNA: TGTGCCAGCAGTTACTCCACAGCTAATAGCAATCAGCCCCAGCATTTT. The V call is TRBV6-6, the J call TRBJ1-5; D remains ambiguous. This CDR3 is built from 16 residues. V gave up 0 bases and J gave up 0 bases, with 9 bases separating them. CDR1 is MNHNY, CDR2 SVGAGI, per germline (reference sequence).

The V call is TRBV6-5, the J call TRBJ2-5; TRBD1 might be the D (6 bases). The J call may be in error: the DNA end matches TRBJ2-1 better. CDR1 MNHEY and CDR2 SVGAGI come from the germline V gene. CDR3 length: 12 residues. The CDR3: CASSYSGGEQFF. DNA for the CDR3: TGTGCCAGCAGTTACTCTGGGGGCGAGCAGTTCTTC.

The chain has TRBV30 and TRBJ2-3, with D unclear. Trimming took off 0 bases at V and 2 bases at J, with 6 bases between the two ends. Germline CDR1 reads GTSNPN; CDR2 reads SVGIG (reference sequence). The CDR3 spans 13 residues. CDR3 bases: TGTGCCTGGAGTGTAGACAACACAGATACGCAGTATTTT. Translating gives CAWSVDNTDTQYF.

This clonotype occurred a few times. The chain is built from TRBV29-1 and TRBJ1-2, with D maybe TRBD1 (5 bases). With 3 bases removed from V and 2 bases from J, the gap between germline ends came to 10 bases. Per germline, CDR1 SQVTM and CDR2 ANQGSEA. CDR3 length equals 13 residues. The chain's CDR3 is CSVDPRGNYGYTF. Here the CDR3 DNA reads TGCAGCGTTGACCCCCGGGGGAACTATGGCTACACCTTC.

This clonotype was found a few times. The chain couples TRBV6-2 or TRBV6-3 to TRBJ2-3, with a weak D call TRBD2 (5 bases). Trimming took 2 bases from V and 4 from J, leaving 10 bases between them. Germline V gene sequence: CDR1 MNHEY, CDR2 SVGEGT. CDR3 length equals 14 residues. CDR3 protein: CASSYVRTSDTQYF. The DNA for the CDR3 is TGTGCCAGCAGTTACGTAAGGACTTCAGATACGCAGTATTTT.

The chain links TRBV10-3 to TRBJ2-4; tentatively, D is TRBD2 (7 bases). CDR1 is ENHRY, CDR2 SYGVKD, per germline. V shed 3 bases and J shed 1 base, with 13 bases lying between them. The CDR3 contains 16 residues. CDR3 nucleotides: TGTGCCATCAGTGAAAGGGGGGGCCCTGCCAAAAACATTCAGTACTTC. It codes for CAISERGGPAKNIQYF.

This clonotype was detected a few times. No conserved phenylalanine or tryptophan ends this CDR3, so it is likely a read error. This sequence joins TRBV25-1 and TRBJ1-2; weak D call: TRBD1 (6 bases). Deletions cut 11 bases from V and 5 bases from J, with 15 bases between. Germline CDR1 reads MGHDK; CDR2 reads SYGVNS. This CDR3 comprises 12 residues. The CDR3 DNA follows: TGTGCCTCGGCGGGCAGGGGTTATGGCTACACCCTC. Amino acid sequence: CASAGRGYGYTL.

A word on this clonotype: A much larger clone differs from this one at a single base, so this may be a read error. The chain has TRBV7-2 and TRBJ1-2; D remains ambiguous. The CDR3 sequence is 14 residues long. Per the germline V gene, CDR1 is SGHTA and CDR2 is FQGNSA. V lost 4 bases to trimming and J lost 4 bases, with 13 bases between them. The CDR3 region has the DNA TGTGCCAGCAGCTCATCAGTCCTCACCTATGGCTACACCTTC. Translating it yields CASSSSVLTYGYTF.

This clonotype has a handful of counts. The genes are TRBV6-5 and TRBJ2-6; 7 bases align to TRBD1. CDR1 and CDR2 (germline): MNHEY, SVGAGI. V was pared by 1 base and J by 3 bases, with 3 bases of the junction left unmatched. The CDR3 extends over 16 amino acids. CDR3 nucleotide sequence: TGTGCCAGCAGTTACTTGACAGGGAGTGGGGCCAACGTCCTGACTTTC. It encodes CASSYLTGSGANVLTF.

This clonotype appeared a few times. This sequence joins TRBV15 and TRBJ2-3; D is uncertain. The germline V and J ends were trimmed by 8 bases and 0 bases, with 6 bases remaining between them. The CDR3 is 12 residues long. CDR1 LNHNV and CDR2 YYDKDF come from the germline V gene (reference sequence). The CDR3 region is CATGWSTDTQYF. CDR3 DNA sequence: TGTGCCACCGGCTGGAGCACAGATACGCAGTATTTT.

This clonotype was detected only a few times. The CDR3 sequence is CSVEVRGINSYEQYF. The CDR3 region has the DNA TGCAGCGTTGAGGTCCGGGGTATTAACTCCTACGAGCAGTACTTC. The J gene is TRBJ2-5, the V gene TRBV29-1, with a tentative D call TRBD2 (5 bases). With the DNA end fitting TRBJ2-7 better, the J assignment may be wrong. In germline, CDR1 is SQVTM, CDR2 ANQGSEA. The CDR3 consists of 15 residues.

The sample holds a few counts of this clonotype. The chain is built from TRBV29-1 and TRBJ2-7; unclear D gene. The CDR3 consists of 12 residues. V lost 4 bases, J lost 3 bases, and 10 bases lay in between. Germline V CDR1 and CDR2: SQVTM, ANQGSEA. CDR3 sequence (DNA): TGCAGCGTTGTGGAGACATACTACGAGCAGTACTTC. Encoded protein: CSVVETYYEQYF.

This clonotype was seen a handful of times. V gene TRBV7-3 combines with J gene TRBJ2-7, with 10 bases lining up with TRBD1. Unmatched junction bases numbered 4, after V lost 4 bases and J lost 1 base. Germline V gives CDR1 SGHTA, CDR2 FQGTGA. The CDR3 contains 15 residues. Here the CDR3 DNA reads TGTGCCAGCAGCTCCTGGACAGGGGGTTCCTACGAGCAGTACTTC. As protein: CASSSWTGGSYEQYF.

The CDR3, as DNA: TGTGCCAGCAGCAAACGACAGGGGGTTTACACAGATACGCAGTATTTT. Translated: CASSKRQGVYTDTQYF. V and J are TRBV21-1 and TRBJ2-3; the table gives TRBD1 as D, unverified against the DNA. TRBV21-1 constitutes a pseudogene. This CDR3 has 16 residues.

This clonotype was seen a few times. The chain carries TRBV3-1 and TRBJ2-3; 16 positions match TRBD2. The CDR3 runs 18 residues. Germline V gene sequence: CDR1 LGHDT, CDR2 YNNKEL (reference sequence). V shed 4 bases and J 3 bases; nucleotides not matched to a gene: 7. The CDR3 region is CASSPGTSGGALTDTQYF. In nucleotides, the CDR3 is TGTGCCAGCAGCCCCGGGACTAGCGGGGGGGCCCTAACAGATACGCAGTATTTT.

This clonotype has just a few counts. The rearrangement joins TRBV7-3 to TRBJ2-1; no definite D call. The J call may be faulty, since TRBJ2-5 better matches the DNA end. The CDR3 runs to 16 residues. The germline V gene has CDR1 SGHTA and CDR2 FQGTGA. The CDR3 bases are TGTGCCAGCAGCTTAGGAACCAGCTTTCCGCAAGAGACCCAGTACTTC. It translates to CASSLGTSFPQETQYF.

This clonotype was seen at least ten times. The V and J genes are TRBV19 and TRBJ2-5; TRBD2 matches 7 bases. This CDR3 comprises 14 residues. J gave up 4 bases and V 9 bases, and 11 bases lay outside the gene matches. Germline CDR1 reads LNHDA; CDR2 reads SQIVND (reference sequence). This chain's CDR3 is CASSSGTGGETQYF. The CDR3 nucleotides read TGTGCCAGCAGCTCCGGGACGGGAGGAGAGACCCAGTACTTC.

The chain employs TRBV2 and TRBJ1-4; D is uncertain. Trimming took off 0 bases at V and 2 bases at J, with 10 bases between the two ends. Germline CDR1 reads SNHLY; CDR2 reads FYNNEI. The CDR3 spans 16 residues. The CDR3 loop is CASSEASGETNEKLFF. CDR3 DNA sequence: TGTGCCAGCAGTGAAGCGAGCGGGGAGACTAATGAAAAACTGTTTTTT.

A few counts support this clonotype. The chain joins TRBV6-6 to TRBJ2-5; D gene unclear. V was clipped by 2 bases and J by 5 bases, with 9 bases between them. The V gene's germline CDR1 is MNHNY and CDR2 SVGAGI (reference sequence). The CDR3 contains 13 residues. DNA of the CDR3: TGTGCCAGCAGTTACGAGAACACGGAGACCCAGTACTTC. This gives the protein CASSYENTETQYF.

This clonotype came up a few times. The rearrangement uses TRBV7-2 and TRBJ2-5, with TRBD1 matching 12 bases. The J call may not be correct, given that the DNA end is closer to TRBJ2-1. The CDR3 totals 16 residues. Germline-derived CDR1 and CDR2 are SGHTA and FQGNSA. The CDR3 reads CASSQRDRGPYNEQFF. CDR3 bases: TGTGCCAGCAGCCAGAGGGACAGGGGGCCCTACAATGAGCAGTTCTTC.

The V call is TRBV28, the J call TRBJ1-1; no reliable D call. From germline, CDR1 is MDHEN and CDR2 SYDVKM. The CDR3 is made up of 14 amino acids. Trimming removed 6 bases at V and 3 bases at J, with 14 bases between. The CDR3 DNA reads as TGTGCCAGCAGCCTACTACGCCGGGACACTGAAGCTTTCTTT. This codes for CASSLLRRDTEAFF.

This clonotype turned up a few times. The genes are TRBV20-1 and TRBJ2-1; 10 positions agree with TRBD1. The J call may be mistaken, given a closer DNA end match to TRBJ2-7. CDR1 DFQATT and CDR2 SNEGSKA come from the germline V gene (reference sequence). CDR3 size: 13 residues. The CDR3 nucleotides read TGCAGTGCTGGGGGACAGGGGCCCTACGAGCAGTACTTC. This translates into CSAGGQGPYEQYF.

This clonotype was counted only a few times. V is TRBV7-2 and J is TRBJ2-2; D unclear. CDR1 is SGHTA and CDR2 is FQGNSA in the germline V gene. V was clipped by 8 bases and J by 4 bases, with 11 bases between them. The CDR3 sequence is 13 residues long. Here the CDR3 DNA reads TGTGCCAGCCAACCGGCCGGCACCGGGGAGCTGTTTTTT. Protein sequence: CASQPAGTGELFF.

This clonotype appeared a single time. The gene calls are TRBV12-3 or TRBV12-4 and TRBJ2-7, with a tentative D call TRBD2 (5 bases). The CDR3 sequence is 15 residues long. Trimming cost V 6 bases and J 5 bases, with 20 bases left between them. The CDR3 DNA reads TGTGCCAGCAGCCCCTTCGGGGATAGTGGGAACGAGCAGTACTTC. Residues: CASSPFGDSGNEQYF.